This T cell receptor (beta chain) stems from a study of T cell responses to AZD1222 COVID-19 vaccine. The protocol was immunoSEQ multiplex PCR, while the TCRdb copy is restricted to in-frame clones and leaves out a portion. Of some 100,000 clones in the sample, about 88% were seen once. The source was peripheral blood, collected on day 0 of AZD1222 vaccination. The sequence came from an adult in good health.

As DNA, the CDR3 is TGTGCCAGCAGCTTCGGGACAGGGACGACTAGGGAAAAACTGTTTTTT. It yields the protein CASSFGTGTTREKLFF. The chain employs TRBV5-5 and TRBJ1-4; 9 bases are a match to TRBD1. The CDR3 runs to 16 residues. Germline lookup yields CDR1 SGHKS and CDR2 YYEKEE (reference sequence). The V segment lost 2 bases and the J segment 8 bases; nucleotides outside the gene matches: 10.